This passage covers 6 T cell receptor beta chains from one sample sequenced in a study of T cells after yellow fever vaccination. TCRdb ran MiXCR on the 5' RACE reads and lists one entry per CDR3 protein. The top ten clones hold more than 13% of a sample with roughly 500,000 distinct CDR3 sequences, about a fifth of them seen once. The sequenced sample was PBMCs, obtained 15 days after the yellow fever booster vaccination. Receptor source: a man in his thirties or forties who received the YFV17D yellow fever vaccine.

This chain uses TRBV29-1 with TRBJ2-5, with 8 positions matching TRBD2. The germline V gene encodes CDR1 SQVTM and CDR2 ANQGSEA. V lost 1 base to trimming and J lost 4 bases; unmatched junction nucleotides: 8. The CDR3 sequence is 15 residues long. In DNA, the CDR3 is TGCAGCGTTGAAGTCGTAGCGGGAAGTAGAGAGACCCAGTACTTC. As protein: CSVEVVAGSRETQYF.

V is TRBV7-2 and J is TRBJ2-7; 9 bases align to TRBD2. The length of the CDR3 is 15 residues. Germline values: CDR1 SGHTA, CDR2 FQGNSA. V shed 5 bases, J shed 0 bases, and the junction held 5 bases outside the gene matches. This CDR3 reads CASSISGSFSYEQYF. CDR3 nucleotide sequence: TGTGCCAGCAGCATTAGCGGGAGTTTCTCCTACGAGCAGTACTTC.

V and J are TRBV5-4 and TRBJ2-3; D remains unclear. Germline CDR1 SGHNT, CDR2 YYREEE (reference sequence). V was pared by 0 bases and J by 4 bases, with 12 bases between. The CDR3 sequence is 15 residues long. The CDR3 reads CASSLAKVAPDTQYF. CDR3 coding DNA: TGTGCCAGCAGCTTGGCCAAGGTAGCACCAGATACGCAGTATTTT.

This clonotype was counted only a few times. CDR3 DNA sequence: TGTGCCAGCAGCTCACCGGGACAGGACTACGAGCAGTACTTC. Its translation is CASSSPGQDYEQYF. The chain couples TRBV7-9 to TRBJ2-7; 8 bases fit TRBD1. The germline CDR1 and CDR2 sequences are SEHNR and FQNEAQ (reference sequence). V gave up 4 bases and J gave up 3 bases; unmatched junction bases: 5. This CDR3 comprises 14 residues. Full variable domain (outside the CDR3, taken from reference TRBV7-9 and TRBJ2-7): DTGVSQNPRHKITKRGQNVTFRCDPISEHNRLYWYRQTLGQGPEFLTYFQNEAQLEKSRLLSDRFSAERPKGSFSTLEIQRTEQGDSAMYLCASSSPGQDYEQYFGPGTRLTVT.

This clonotype came up a few times. The chain employs TRBV3-1 and TRBJ2-4, with D possibly TRBD1 on 6 matching bases. Germline V gene lookup returns CDR1 LGHDT and CDR2 YNNKEL (reference sequence). This CDR3 comprises 13 residues. V dropped 3 bases and J dropped 7 bases, with 10 bases sitting between them. CDR3 sequence: CASSQGAFNIQYF. The DNA of the CDR3 is TGTGCCAGCAGCCAGGGGGCATTTAACATTCAGTACTTC.

This clonotype was detected only a few times. The genes are TRBV2 and TRBJ1-4; D is perhaps TRBD1 (5 bases). Germline CDR1 SNHLY, CDR2 FYNNEI. CDR3 length equals 13 residues. Trimming shortened V by 6 bases and J by 7 bases, and 12 bases separated the two germline ends. The CDR3 nucleotides are TGTGCCAGCAGCCTTGGGGCAGGTGAAAAACTGTTTTTT. Translation: CASSLGAGEKLFF.